This T cell receptor (beta chain) was found in a study of blood T cell repertoires in COVID-19. The CDR3 spans 13 residues. The germline CDR1 and CDR2 sequences are LNHDA and SQIVND (reference sequence). V lost 7 bases and J lost 5, with 14 bases in between. Patients from Seattle were sampled longitudinally, starting during active infection. Generated by immunoSEQ multiplex PCR, the TCRdb table keeps only in-frame clones and is missing some. The table lists about 200,000 clones, around 85% of them singletons. The rearrangement links TRBV19 to TRBJ1-1; unclear D gene. The sequence was collected from a woman in her 70s with COVID-19, enrolled during active disease. The sample was peripheral blood. In DNA, the CDR3 is TGTGCCAGTACGGGAAAACAAGGGACTGAAGCTTTCTTT. As protein: CASTGKQGTEAFF.